Here is one TCR beta chain with its context. Its antigen is not known. Other DNA sequences within the sample encode an identical CDR3. This entry belongs to a study of shared clonotypes between healthy human individuals. On the study more broadly: Each donor had three CD4 naive, three CD4 memory, two CD8 naive and one CD8 memory plate.

Libraries were prepared by immunoSEQ multiplex PCR; TCRdb keeps only in-frame clonotypes and omits some of them. The sample holds around 1.9 million clones, 93% seen once. Study-wide points: Generation of non-shared clonotypes was less probable than generation of clonotypes shared by all four donors. Estimated richness values were generally larger in naive subsets than in memory subsets.

Terminally differentiated effector memory CD45RA+ cells were excluded by CCR7 positive selection of CD45RO-negative cells. Germline V gene data show CDR1 as MNHEY and CDR2 as SMNVEV (reference sequence). The CDR3 spans 14 residues. The V and J ends lost 2 bases and 5 bases respectively, with 10 bases between them. This clonotype was sampled from a young man in good health. Some clones in this sample may be carry-over from other donors' samples. The sequenced sample consisted of naive CD8+ T cells from PBMCs. The gene calls are TRBV27 and TRBJ1-5; D gene unclear. This CDR3 reads CASSLLGPYQPQHF. The DNA of the CDR3 is TGTGCCAGCAGTTTACTGGGCCCCTATCAGCCCCAGCATTTT.